The 20 T cell receptor beta chains in this list originate from one sample, sequenced in a study of glioma-infiltrating T cells. Using RNA template, CDR3s of TCR alpha and beta were amplified with iRepertoire arm-PCR. MiXCR, applied by TCRdb to the multiplex PCR reads, yields one record per CDR3 protein. This table has more than 350,000 distinct CDR3 sequences, more than 35% appearing once. The sequencing sample was made of glioma tissue, nonneoplastic brain tissue, or PBMCs (not recorded which). The receptors here all came from a human donor with low-grade glioma or glioblastoma, undergoing nonglioma brain surgery, or in good health (not recorded which).

The V gene is TRBV5-1, the J gene TRBJ1-6; maybe TRBD1 (5 bases). The length of the CDR3 is 14 residues. Trimming cost V 4 bases and J 10 bases, with 15 bases left between them. Germline V gene sequence: CDR1 SGHRS, CDR2 YFSETQ. CDR3 DNA sequence: TGCGCCAGCAGCGCCGGGACTGGAGGGTCACCCCTCCACTTT. Its translation: CASSAGTGGSPLHF.

This clonotype appeared once. V is TRBV10-3 and J is TRBJ1-2; D is unclear. This CDR3 is built from 13 residues. Germline lookup yields CDR1 ENHRY and CDR2 SYGVKD. With 8 bases removed from V and 6 bases from J, the gap between germline ends came to 16 bases. The CDR3 sequence is CAIGEGGGHGYTF. The CDR3 coding sequence is TGTGCCATCGGCGAGGGTGGTGGCCATGGCTACACCTTC.

This clonotype showed up just a few times. The chain recombines TRBV6-1 with TRBJ1-2, with unresolved D. V was clipped by 8 bases and J by 4 bases, with 20 bases between them. The CDR3 has 15 amino acids. Germline CDR1 MNHNS, CDR2 SASEGT. The CDR3 DNA reads as TGTGCCAGCTCCCCAACCCGGGCGACGGGCTATGGCTACACCTTC. Amino acid sequence: CASSPTRATGYGYTF.

This clonotype occurred a few times. The chain joins TRBV6-6 to TRBJ2-4; possibly TRBD1 for D (7 bases). The CDR3 is 15 amino acids. The germline V and J ends were trimmed by 5 bases and 6 bases, with 17 bases remaining between them. Germline V gives CDR1 MNHNY, CDR2 SVGAGI (reference sequence). The CDR3 is CASSPIRGDRNIQYF. Here the CDR3 DNA reads TGTGCCAGCAGTCCAATAAGGGGGGACAGAAACATTCAGTACTTC.

This clonotype was detected a few times. V is TRBV2 and J is TRBJ1-1, with 7 positions matching TRBD1. Germline V lookup: CDR1 SNHLY, CDR2 FYNNEI. Losses at the gene ends were 8 bases for V and 3 bases for J; bases not matched to a gene: 0. CDR3 length: 11 residues. The DNA for the CDR3 is TGTGCCAGCGGACAGGACACTGAAGCTTTCTTT. Protein sequence: CASGQDTEAFF.

The chain has TRBV20-1 and TRBJ2-1; 14 bases are shared with TRBD2. The CDR3 is 16 residues long. Per germline, CDR1 DFQATT and CDR2 SNEGSKA (reference sequence). The V and J ends lost 3 bases and 9 bases, in that order; junction bases with no gene match: 10. CDR3 nucleotides: TGCAGTGCTAGTGGCAGGACTAGCGGGAGGAATAGTGAGCAGTTCTTC. Protein: CSASGRTSGRNSEQFF.

This clonotype was detected many times. This chain uses TRBV4-3 with TRBJ2-1, with 9 bases matching TRBD1. The CDR3 totals 17 residues. Looked up from germline, CDR1 is LGHNA and CDR2 is YSLEER. V shed 3 bases, J shed 8 bases, and the junction held 14 bases outside the gene matches. The CDR3: CASSHLIGTGKGHEQFF. In nucleotides, the CDR3 is TGCGCCAGCAGCCATTTGATTGGGACAGGGAAGGGTCATGAGCAGTTCTTC.

The chain is built from TRBV28 and TRBJ2-5; either TRBD1 or TRBD2 may fit D (5 bases each). The V end lost 9 bases, the J end lost 4 bases, and 9 bases lay between the germline ends. CDR3 length: 11 residues. Germline CDR1 reads MDHEN; CDR2 reads SYDVKM. The CDR3 DNA sequence: TGTGCCAGAAGGGACCGAGAGACCCAGTACTTC. Protein sequence: CARRDRETQYF.

In the case of this clonotype: Germline is not matched at one junction end, which may reflect a read error. V is TRBV28 and J is TRBJ2-1; a weak D match, TRBD2 (5 bases). The germline CDR1 and CDR2 sequences are MDHEN and SYDVKM. The CDR3 sequence is 18 residues long. The CDR3 sequence: CASSFSPGFGSLDNKQFF. In nucleotides, the CDR3 is TGTGCCAGCAGTTTCTCGCCGGGGTTTGGGAGCCTCGACAATAAGCAGTTCTTC.

This chain joins TRBV12-3 or TRBV12-4 and TRBJ2-5; D may be TRBD1 (6 bases). The V end lost 6 bases, the J end lost 0 bases, and 14 bases lay between the germline ends. The CDR3 runs 15 residues. The CDR3 sequence: CASRINRTDQETQYF. The CDR3, as DNA: TGTGCCAGCAGGATTAACCGGACAGACCAAGAGACCCAGTACTTC.

J is TRBJ2-3 and V is TRBV12-5, with D possibly TRBD1 on 7 matching bases. CDR3 length equals 18 residues. Germline CDR1 LGHNT, CDR2 FRNRAP. The V end lost 6 bases, the J end lost 0 bases, and 22 bases lay between the germline ends. The CDR3 sequence: CASGLTWAGQSSTDTQYF. The CDR3 DNA reads TGTGCTAGTGGACTCACATGGGCGGGACAGTCAAGCACAGATACGCAGTATTTT.

On this clonotype: A much larger clone lies a single base off, so this may be a read error. V is TRBV6-2 or TRBV6-3 and J is TRBJ1-1; D gene uncertain. This CDR3 is 13 amino acids long. The germline gives CDR1 MNHEY, CDR2 SVGEGT. The CDR3 nucleotides are TGTGCGACCGAGGCGTCCCCGCTAACTGAAGCTTTCTTT. It specifies CATEASPLTEAFF.

The CDR3 sequence: CATAWREGTEAFF. The CDR3 bases are TGTGCCACCGCGTGGCGGGAGGGGACTGAAGCTTTCTTT. The chain is built from TRBV19 and TRBJ1-1; a possible D gene is TRBD1 (5 bases). Trimming cost V 10 bases and J 5 bases, with 17 bases left between them. The CDR3 totals 13 residues. Germline V gene lookup returns CDR1 LNHDA and CDR2 SQIVND (reference sequence).

This clonotype turned up a few times. V is TRBV12-3 or TRBV12-4 and J is TRBJ1-5, with TRBD1 as a possible D gene (5 bases). V gave up 3 bases and J gave up 4 bases, with 13 bases separating them. The CDR3 sequence is 15 residues long. CDR3 in DNA: TGTGCCAGCAGTTTTCATTCGGGGGGTAATCAGCCCCAGCATTTT. It is translated as CASSFHSGGNQPQHF.

This clonotype was detected only once. The chain is built from TRBV27 and TRBJ2-1, with a tentative D call TRBD2 (5 bases). Germline CDR1 is MNHEY and CDR2 is SMNVEV (reference sequence). Trimming pared 5 bases from V and 11 bases from J, leaving 13 bases between. This CDR3 has 12 residues. The CDR3: CASSDVAPKQFF. As DNA, the CDR3 is TGTGCCAGCAGTGATGTAGCGCCTAAGCAGTTCTTC.

This clonotype was observed a handful of times. V is TRBV4-2 and J is TRBJ1-1; the D gene is possibly TRBD1 (6 bases). CDR3 length equals 16 residues. Germline values: CDR1 LGHNA, CDR2 YNFKEQ. Trimming removed 3 bases at V and 1 base at J, with 15 bases between. CDR3 residues: CASSHGLRGGNTEAFF. The DNA of the CDR3 is TGTGCCAGCAGCCATGGACTCAGGGGCGGGAACACTGAAGCTTTCTTT.

The chain uses TRBV24-1 and TRBJ2-7, with TRBD1 identical over 7 bases. V was clipped by 4 bases and J by 5 bases; unmatched bases: 10. The CDR3 totals 15 residues. Germline values: CDR1 KGHDR, CDR2 SFDVKD. The CDR3 DNA follows: TGTGCCACCAGTGACACCGCCGGGACAGCCCACGAGCAGTACTTC. Its protein product is CATSDTAGTAHEQYF.

This clonotype has more than one count but fewer than ten. V usage is TRBV15 and J usage is TRBJ2-2; D perhaps matches TRBD2 (6 bases). V lost 5 bases, J lost 0 bases, and 7 bases lay in between. The CDR3 has 14 amino acids. Germline-derived CDR1 and CDR2 are LNHNV and YYDKDF (reference sequence). CDR3 DNA: TGTGCCACCAGCCGGACTACGAACACCGGGGAGCTGTTTTTT. As protein: CATSRTTNTGELFF.

V and J are TRBV6-5 and TRBJ2-7, with a possible D match to TRBD1 (6 bases). V dropped 2 bases and J dropped 6 bases, with 23 bases sitting between them. Germline CDR1 and CDR2: MNHEY and SVGAGI. This CDR3 spans 17 amino acids. The CDR3 nucleotides read TGTGCCAGCAGTTACCCCCGACAGGTTGGCCCTGCCACCGAGCAGTACTTC. Amino acids: CASSYPRQVGPATEQYF.

The chain uses TRBV12-5 and TRBJ2-1; TRBD2 is a possible D gene (6 bases). The DNA end is a closer match to TRBJ2-5, so the J assignment may be wrong. CDR1 and CDR2 from the germline V gene are LGHNT and FRNRAP. CDR3 size: 15 residues. The CDR3 nucleotides read TGTGCTAGTGGTTTGGGCGCCCCTGGAGGGGAGACCCAGTACTTC. It translates to CASGLGAPGGETQYF.